These 25 T cell receptor beta chains originate from one sample sequenced in a study of blood T cell repertoires in COVID-19. Profiling relied on immunoSEQ multiplex PCR, and the TCRdb table lists in-frame clones only, not all of them. The table lists 120,000 to 150,000 clones, 84% of them singletons. Material: PBMCs or T cells enriched from blood (not recorded which). These receptors came from a woman aged 18-29 years who had been exposed to COVID-19.

This chain joins TRBV6-5 and TRBJ2-6; maybe TRBD1 (6 bases). The germline V gene has CDR1 MNHEY and CDR2 SVGAGI. Trimming removed 8 bases from V and 4 bases from J, with 15 bases in between. This CDR3 is built from 15 residues. CDR3 coding DNA: TGTGCCAGCGGGAACAGGGAGACCGGGGCCAACGTCCTGACTTTC. Its translation is CASGNRETGANVLTF.

V usage is TRBV3-1 (or the pseudogene TRBV3-2) and J usage is TRBJ2-3; D may be TRBD2 (5 bases). CDR3 size: 14 residues. Trimming cost V 0 bases and J 4 bases, with 8 bases left between them. From germline, CDR1 is LGHDT and CDR2 YNNKEL (reference sequence). CDR3 in amino acids: CASSQEGSADTQYF. CDR3 in DNA: TGTGCCAGCAGCCAAGAGGGTAGCGCAGATACGCAGTATTTT.

The J gene is TRBJ2-7, the V gene TRBV19, with TRBD1 as a possible D gene (6 bases). CDR3 size: 15 residues. Trimming stripped 3 bases from V and 4 bases from J, with 16 bases between. The germline gives CDR1 LNHDA, CDR2 SQIVND (reference sequence). The CDR3 DNA sequence: TGTGCCAGTAGTATTGTCAGGGGAGAGGGATACGAGCAGTACTTC. As protein: CASSIVRGEGYEQYF. The full variable domain, rest sourced from reference TRBV19 and TRBJ2-7, is DGGITQSPKYLFRKEGQNVTLSCEQNLNHDAMYWYRQDPGQGLRLIYYSQIVNDFQKGDIAEGYSVSREKKESFPLTVTSAQKNPTAFYLCASSIVRGEGYEQYFGPGTRLTVT.

The gene calls are TRBV9 and TRBJ2-1; D might be TRBD2 (5 bases). The CDR3 contains 15 residues. Trimming left V 0 bases short and J 6 bases short, with 13 bases between. Germline V gives CDR1 SGDLS, CDR2 YYNGEE. This chain's CDR3 is CASSVGGSRVNEQFF. Written as DNA, the CDR3 is TGTGCCAGCAGCGTAGGTGGGAGTCGGGTCAATGAGCAGTTCTTC.

This clone was counted at least ten times. The chain has TRBV18 and TRBJ1-1; D may be TRBD1 (6 bases). This CDR3 contains 16 residues. The ends were cut back, 3 bases at V and 1 base at J, with 15 bases in the middle. Germline loops: CDR1 KGHSH, CDR2 LQKENI. This CDR3 is CASSPLETGQNTEAFF. As DNA, the CDR3 is TGTGCCAGCTCACCCCTAGAGACAGGCCAGAACACTGAAGCTTTCTTT.

V is TRBV2 and J is TRBJ2-1; 10 positions agree with TRBD2. Trimming took 3 bases from V and 8 from J; bases not matched to a gene: 10. CDR3 size: 16 residues. CDR1 and CDR2 from the germline V gene are SNHLY and FYNNEI. The DNA of the CDR3 is TGTGCCAGCAGTGACTATCGGACTAGCGGATCGGATGAGCAGTTCTTC. This gives the protein CASSDYRTSGSDEQFF.

The chain joins TRBV2 to TRBJ1-5, with D perhaps TRBD1 (5 bases). The V gene's germline CDR1 is SNHLY and CDR2 FYNNEI. The CDR3 is 13 amino acids. V dropped 11 bases and J dropped 5 bases, with 16 bases sitting between them. In nucleotides, the CDR3 is TGTGCCGGAGCCCAGGGAGGAGATCAGCCCCAGCATTTT. The encoded protein is CAGAQGGDQPQHF.

The gene calls are TRBV7-3 and TRBJ2-3, with 9 nucleotides matching TRBD2. This CDR3 has 16 amino acids. J lost 3 bases, V lost 5 bases, and 9 bases had no gene match. CDR1 and CDR2 (germline): SGHTA, FQGTGA. The chain's CDR3 is CASSRTGTSRTDTQYF. CDR3 nucleotides: TGTGCCAGCAGCCGGACCGGGACTAGCCGGACAGATACGCAGTATTTT.

The chain links TRBV2 to TRBJ1-2; D unresolved. The CDR3 is 14 amino acids. Trimming took off 4 bases at V and 6 bases at J, with 15 bases between the two ends. Germline V lookup: CDR1 SNHLY, CDR2 FYNNEI. The CDR3, as DNA: TGTGCCAGCAGTGTAGAGCGGACTTTTGATGGCTACACCTTC. Residues: CASSVERTFDGYTF.

The rearrangement joins TRBV7-2 to TRBJ1-3; 8 bases align to TRBD1. CDR3 size: 13 residues. V was clipped by 3 bases and J by 7 bases; unmatched bases: 2. Germline CDR1 and CDR2: SGHTA and FQGNSA. The CDR3 bases are TGTGCCAGCAGCTTTGACAGGGGTAACACCATATATTTT. Translated, it gives CASSFDRGNTIYF.

The chain uses TRBV30 and TRBJ1-4; weak D call: TRBD1 (5 bases). CDR1 and CDR2 (germline): GTSNPN, SVGIG (reference sequence). The CDR3 is 15 residues long. The V gene lost 0 bases and the J gene lost 7 bases, with 15 bases spanning the gap. CDR3 sequence (DNA): TGTGCCTGGAGTGTAGGGGCCCACCCCTCTGAAAAACTGTTTTTT. This translates into CAWSVGAHPSEKLFF.

This clone was observed once. The V gene is TRBV18, the J gene TRBJ2-5; 9 positions match TRBD1. CDR3 length: 15 residues. V shed 3 bases, J shed 5 bases, and the junction held 7 bases outside the gene matches. CDR1 KGHSH and CDR2 LQKENI come from the germline V gene. The CDR3: CASSPQGQGLETQYF. CDR3 coding DNA: TGTGCCAGCTCACCCCAGGGACAGGGTCTGGAGACCCAGTACTTC.

The chain joins TRBV28 to TRBJ1-2; no firm D call. CDR1 and CDR2 (germline): MDHEN, SYDVKM. The CDR3 sequence is 12 residues long. V lost 11 bases and J lost 0, with 10 bases in between. The CDR3 sequence is CASTATNYGYTF. The CDR3 DNA follows: TGTGCCTCTACAGCAACTAACTATGGCTACACCTTC.

V gene TRBV4-1 combines with J gene TRBJ1-2, with 12 nucleotides matching TRBD1. The V gene end was trimmed by 3 bases and the J gene end by 9 bases; junction bases not matched to a gene: 5. CDR1 and CDR2 (germline): MGHRA, YSYEKL. CDR3 length equals 14 residues. The chain's CDR3 is CASSQWGQGASYTF. The CDR3 DNA is TGCGCCAGCAGCCAGTGGGGACAGGGGGCGAGCTACACCTTC.

This clone was seen once. The V and J genes are TRBV11-2 and TRBJ2-5; TRBD2 aligns across 8 bases. The CDR3 is made up of 17 amino acids. The germline gives CDR1 SGHAT, CDR2 FQNNGV. V was pared by 5 bases and J by 1 base, with 12 bases of the junction left unmatched. The CDR3 DNA reads TGTGCCAGCAGCAGGTCGTGGGAGCGGGGGTCCCAAGAGACCCAGTACTTC. Translated: CASSRSWERGSQETQYF.

V is TRBV7-2 and J is TRBJ2-7, with 12 bases identical to TRBD2. V lost 1 base, J lost 4 bases, and 14 bases stayed unmatched. This CDR3 is built from 19 residues. Germline CDR1 reads SGHTA; CDR2 reads FQGNSA. CDR3 coding DNA: TGTGCCAGCAGCTTAGGATTTGCTAGCGGGAGGGCCTCGGTTTACGAGCAGTACTTC. Its protein is CASSLGFASGRASVYEQYF. Filled out from reference TRBV7-2 and TRBJ2-7, the complete variable domain reads GAGVSQSPSNKVTEKGKDVELRCDPISGHTALYWYRQSLGQGLEFLIYFQGNSAPDKSGLPSDRFSAERTGGSVSTLTIQRTQQEDSAVYLCASSLGFASGRASVYEQYFGPGTRLTVT.

The V call is TRBV28, the J call TRBJ1-5, with 7 bases identical to TRBD1. In germline, CDR1 is MDHEN, CDR2 SYDVKM. The CDR3 sequence is 17 residues long. With V trimmed by 6 bases and J by 0 bases, 11 bases remained unmatched. The CDR3, as DNA: TGTGCCAGCAGGCTCGGGACAGCACCTTATAGCAATCAGCCCCAGCATTTT. Translated, it gives CASRLGTAPYSNQPQHF.

The rearrangement uses TRBV6-5 and TRBJ2-7; 13 positions match TRBD2. V lost 7 bases, J lost 5 bases, and 8 bases stayed unmatched. CDR1 is MNHEY, CDR2 SVGAGI, per germline. The length of the CDR3 is 15 residues. In nucleotides, the CDR3 is TGTGCCAGCAAGGGGGGGACTAGCGGGACGCACGAGCAGTACTTC. Protein product: CASKGGTSGTHEQYF.

J is TRBJ1-2 and V is TRBV6-4; a weak D match, TRBD1 (5 bases). The CDR3 sequence is 15 residues long. Trimming pared 2 bases from V and 2 bases from J, leaving 12 bases between. Germline CDR1 is MRHNA and CDR2 is SNTAGT. The CDR3 DNA is TGTGCCAGCAGTGACGCAACAGGTTCAAACTATGGCTACACCTTC. Encoded protein: CASSDATGSNYGYTF.

The chain carries TRBV2 and TRBJ2-4; the D gene is possibly TRBD1 (5 bases). V was clipped by 5 bases and J by 4 bases, with 21 bases between them. The CDR3 length is 17 residues. Germline values: CDR1 SNHLY, CDR2 FYNNEI. CDR3 DNA: TGTGCCAGCAGTACCCAAGAGCCTCGACAGAGGAAAAACATTCAGTACTTC. Translated, it gives CASSTQEPRQRKNIQYF.

The sample holds one count of this clone. This chain's CDR3 is CATSDAHSGYTF. DNA for the CDR3: TGTGCCACCAGTGACGCCCATAGCGGCTACACCTTC. This chain joins TRBV24-1 and TRBJ1-2, with no clear D. From germline, CDR1 is KGHDR and CDR2 SFDVKD. Deletions cut 4 bases from V and 8 bases from J, with 10 bases between. CDR3 size: 12 residues.

The chain carries TRBV9 and TRBJ2-7, with D unresolved. The germline CDR1 and CDR2 sequences are SGDLS and YYNGEE. With 2 bases removed from V and 0 bases from J, the gap between germline ends came to 12 bases. This CDR3 has 15 residues. As DNA, the CDR3 is TGTGCCAGCAGCGTCGATCAGGCGACCTCCTACGAGCAGTACTTC. This encodes CASSVDQATSYEQYF.

V is TRBV18 and J is TRBJ1-1, with 9 bases matching TRBD1. The CDR3 is 16 amino acids. From germline, CDR1 is KGHSH and CDR2 LQKENI. The junction had 9 bases not matched to a gene; V was cut back by 3 bases and J by 4 bases. The CDR3 loop reads CASSPPTGGEGTEAFF. In nucleotides, the CDR3 is TGTGCCAGCTCACCTCCTACAGGGGGCGAGGGCACTGAAGCTTTCTTT.

This chain joins TRBV12-5 and TRBJ1-5; D unresolved. V lost 0 bases and J 1 base, leaving 16 bases between the germline ends. This CDR3 spans 18 amino acids. Germline CDR1 and CDR2: LGHNT and FRNRAP. CDR3 residues: CASGLVQDNSRSNQPQHF. The CDR3 DNA reads as TGTGCTAGTGGTTTGGTACAAGATAACAGCCGCAGCAATCAGCCCCAGCATTTT.

The J gene is TRBJ1-2, the V gene TRBV27; 7 positions agree with TRBD1. Germline values: CDR1 MNHEY, CDR2 SMNVEV (reference sequence). The CDR3 has 12 residues. J lost 5 bases, V lost 4 bases, and 1 base had no gene match. The CDR3 is CASSSGGYGYTF. The DNA of the CDR3 is TGTGCCAGCAGTTCAGGGGGGTATGGCTACACCTTC.